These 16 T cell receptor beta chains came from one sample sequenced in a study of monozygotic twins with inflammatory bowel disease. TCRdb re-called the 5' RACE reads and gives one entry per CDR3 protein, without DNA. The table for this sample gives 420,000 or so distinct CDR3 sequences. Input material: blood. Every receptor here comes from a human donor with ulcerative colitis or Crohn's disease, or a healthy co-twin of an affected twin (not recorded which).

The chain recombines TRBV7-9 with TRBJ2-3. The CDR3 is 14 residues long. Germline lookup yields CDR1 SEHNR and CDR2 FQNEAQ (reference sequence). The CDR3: CASRPSAGGDTQYF.

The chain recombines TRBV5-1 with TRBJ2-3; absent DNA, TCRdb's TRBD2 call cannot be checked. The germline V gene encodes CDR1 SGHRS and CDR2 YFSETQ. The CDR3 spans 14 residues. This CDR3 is CASSSEGLTDTQYF.

The CDR3 spells CASSLVPGENQPQHF. This sequence joins TRBV7-2 and TRBJ1-5; the TRBD1 assignment by TCRdb is unverifiable without DNA. This CDR3 comprises 15 residues. In germline, CDR1 is SGHTA, CDR2 FQGNSA.

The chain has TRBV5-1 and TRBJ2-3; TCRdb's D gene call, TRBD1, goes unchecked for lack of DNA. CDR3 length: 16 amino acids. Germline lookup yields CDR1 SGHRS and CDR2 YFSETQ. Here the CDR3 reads CASSSHLQGITDTQYF.

The CDR3 here is CASSLEKRPLHF. The chain carries TRBV5-4 and TRBJ1-6. Germline V gene data show CDR1 as SGHNT and CDR2 as YYREEE (reference sequence). CDR3 length equals 12 residues.

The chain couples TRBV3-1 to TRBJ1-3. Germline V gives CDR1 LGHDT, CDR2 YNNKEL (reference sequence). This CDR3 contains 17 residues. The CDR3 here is CASSRYPGQRSGNTIYF.

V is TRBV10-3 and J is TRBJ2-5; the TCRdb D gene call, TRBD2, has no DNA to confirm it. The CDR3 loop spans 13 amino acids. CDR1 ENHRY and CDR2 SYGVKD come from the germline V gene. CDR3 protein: CAISEFGGETQYF.

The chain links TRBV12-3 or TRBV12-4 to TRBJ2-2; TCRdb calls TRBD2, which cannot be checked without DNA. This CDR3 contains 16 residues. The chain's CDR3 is CASSRGLAGVTGELFF.

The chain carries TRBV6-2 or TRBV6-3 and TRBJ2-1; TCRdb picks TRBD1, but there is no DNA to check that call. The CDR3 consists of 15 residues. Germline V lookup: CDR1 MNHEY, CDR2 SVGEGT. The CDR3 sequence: CASSYGGGRYNEQFF.

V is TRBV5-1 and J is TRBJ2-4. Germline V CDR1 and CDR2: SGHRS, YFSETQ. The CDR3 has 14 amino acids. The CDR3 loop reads CASSASDLKNIQYF.

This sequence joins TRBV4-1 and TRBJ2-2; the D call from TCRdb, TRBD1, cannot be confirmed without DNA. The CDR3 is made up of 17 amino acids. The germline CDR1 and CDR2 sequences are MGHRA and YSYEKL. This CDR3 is CASSQKRGQRSTGELFF.

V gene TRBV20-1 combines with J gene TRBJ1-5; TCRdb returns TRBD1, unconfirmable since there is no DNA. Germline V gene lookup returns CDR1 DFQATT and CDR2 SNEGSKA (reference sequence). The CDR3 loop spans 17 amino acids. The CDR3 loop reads CSARDSGPGESNQPQHF.

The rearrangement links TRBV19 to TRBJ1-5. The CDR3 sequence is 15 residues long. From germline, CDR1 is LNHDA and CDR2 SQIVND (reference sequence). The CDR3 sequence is CASSWGPAPNQPQHF.

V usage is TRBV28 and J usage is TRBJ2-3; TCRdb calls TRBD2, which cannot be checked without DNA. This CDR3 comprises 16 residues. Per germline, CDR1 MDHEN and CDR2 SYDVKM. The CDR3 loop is CASSSVAGAPGNTQYF.

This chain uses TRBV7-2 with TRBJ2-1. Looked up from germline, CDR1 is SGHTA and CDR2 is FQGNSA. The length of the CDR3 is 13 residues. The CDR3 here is CASSLDLYNEQFF.

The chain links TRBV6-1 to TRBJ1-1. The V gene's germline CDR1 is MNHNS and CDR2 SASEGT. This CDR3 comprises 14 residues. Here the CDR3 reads CASRSGRGFTEAFF.